This T cell receptor (beta chain) was identified in a study of high-grade serous ovarian cancer treatment subgroups. Study as a whole: On average, roughly 14,000 reads and thousands of unique TCR beta rearrangements were obtained per sample. Overall study findings and caveats: Same-patient tumor repertoires overlapped at about 0.095 to 0.8; different patients barely overlapped. Only CDR3 was analyzed; CDR1 and CDR2 were not.

Tumor samples were obtained before definitive surgery or chemotherapy. The repertoire was sequenced with immunoSEQ multiplex PCR; TCRdb's copy has only in-frame clones and lacks some. The sample comprises 9,600 or so clones, 72% of which are singletons, and about a tenth rests with the top ten. Details on this clone: Its antigen is not identified.

The sample taken for sequencing was tumor tissue. The receptor was isolated from a human donor with high-grade serous ovarian cancer.

The CDR3 loop reads CSATDRAPDTQYF. CDR3 in DNA: TGCAGCGCGACGGACAGGGCCCCAGATACGCAGTATTTT. The chain combines TRBV29-1 with TRBJ2-3, with 8 positions matching TRBD1. This CDR3 region has 13 residues. Germline trimming cut 7 bases from V and 4 bases from J; bases unmatched to any gene: 7. The germline V gene has CDR1 SQVTM and CDR2 ANQGSEA.